These 20 T cell receptor beta chains originate from one sample sequenced in a study of T-cell reconstitution after alpha-beta-depleted transplantation in children. Researchers prepared the TCRbeta library using unique molecular identifiers, the study reports. TCRdb independently ran MiXCR on the PCR reads; one entry per CDR3 protein. The data show hundreds of thousands of distinct CDR3 sequences, with around 13% seen just once and 2% to 2.5% held by the top ten. The sequences come from PBMCs, mostly from graft donor cells, collected 360 days after TCRalphabeta/CD19-depleted stem cell transplant. These receptors were collected from a male patient aged 10 to 17 who had a stem cell transplant for acute myeloid leukemia, so the T cells may come from the graft donor.

The chain has TRBV7-3 and TRBJ2-2, with 10 nucleotides matching TRBD2. This CDR3 spans 17 amino acids. V dropped 5 bases and J dropped 1; count of bases not matched to a gene: 7. Germline V gene lookup returns CDR1 SGHTA and CDR2 FQGTGA. For the CDR3, the DNA is TGTGCCAGCAGCCCCCCGACTAGCGGGCGGAACACCGGGGAGCTGTTTTTT. Residues: CASSPPTSGRNTGELFF.

The table lists this clonotype with many counts. The V gene is TRBV4-3, the J gene TRBJ2-1; weak D call: TRBD1 (5 bases). Trimming took off 3 bases at V and 3 bases at J, with 12 bases between the two ends. Germline V gives CDR1 LGHNA, CDR2 YSLEER. The CDR3 is 15 amino acids. The CDR3 spells CASSQQGRDYNEQFF. DNA for the CDR3: TGCGCCAGCAGCCAGCAGGGAAGGGACTACAATGAGCAGTTCTTC.

The chain has TRBV28 and TRBJ2-5, with D perhaps given as TRBD1 or TRBD2 (5 bases each). The length of the CDR3 is 17 residues. Trimming pared 4 bases from V and 1 base from J, leaving 19 bases between. The germline CDR1 and CDR2 sequences are MDHEN and SYDVKM. The CDR3 loop reads CASSSAAKGTAQETQYF. The CDR3 DNA follows: TGTGCCAGCAGTTCTGCCGCTAAGGGGACCGCCCAAGAGACCCAGTACTTC.

This clonotype was observed a handful of times. The rearrangement uses TRBV28 and TRBJ2-7; the D is unclear. There are 14 residues in the CDR3. V was clipped by 6 bases and J by 5 bases, with 17 bases between them. CDR1 is MDHEN and CDR2 is SYDVKM in the germline V gene. The chain's CDR3 is CASRWAIGSHEQYF. The CDR3 nucleotides read TGTGCCAGCAGGTGGGCTATTGGGTCTCACGAGCAGTACTTC.

Regarding this clonotype: The junction shows a germline mismatch at one end, possibly a read error. The CDR3 DNA reads as TGTGCCAGCAGTTTTCAAAACCCCCGGGACCTGAGTTTC. This translates into CASSFQNPRDLSF. The chain joins TRBV28 to TRBJ2-7; D possibly matches TRBD1 or TRBD2 (5 bases each). The CDR3 extends over 13 amino acids. CDR1 is MDHEN and CDR2 is SYDVKM in the germline V gene. The variable domain in full, with the rest retrieved from reference TRBV28 and TRBJ2-7, is DVKVTQSSRYLVKRTGEKVFLECVQDMDHENMFWYRQDPGLGLRLIYFSYDVKMKEKGDIPEGYSVSREKKERFSLILESASTNQTSMYLCASSFQNPRDLSFGPGTRLTVT.

This clonotype was recorded many times. CDR3 sequence (DNA): TGTGCCAGCAGCCAAGATCGCGCCCAGTACTTC. Translating gives CASSQDRAQYF. The chain couples TRBV3-1 to TRBJ2-7; D is unresolved. The CDR3 is 11 residues long. The ends were cut back, 0 bases at V and 10 bases at J, with 7 bases in the middle. Germline values: CDR1 LGHDT, CDR2 YNNKEL (reference sequence).

There are many counts of this clonotype. The V call is TRBV25-1, the J call TRBJ2-6; D call uncertain. V shed 0 bases and J shed 0 bases, with 15 bases lying between them. The CDR3 is made up of 19 amino acids. Germline V lookup: CDR1 MGHDK, CDR2 SYGVNS. CDR3 loop: CASSEYRTGPFSGANVLTF. CDR3 nucleotide sequence: TGTGCCAGCAGTGAATATCGAACGGGCCCCTTCTCTGGGGCCAACGTCCTGACTTTC. The full variable domain, rest sourced from reference TRBV25-1 and TRBJ2-6, is EADIYQTPRYLVIGTGKKITLECSQTMGHDKMYWYQQDPGMELHLIHYSYGVNSTEKGDLSSESTVSRIRTEHFPLTLESARPSHTSQYLCASSEYRTGPFSGANVLTFGAGSRLTVL.

Many counts were recorded for this clonotype. The chain combines TRBV7-8 with TRBJ1-1, with D perhaps matching TRBD1 (5 bases). Trimming shortened V by 2 bases and J by 4 bases, and 11 bases separated the two germline ends. The CDR3 spans 14 residues. Per the germline V gene, CDR1 is SGHVS and CDR2 is FQNEAQ. CDR3 nucleotide sequence: TGTGCCAGCAGCTTAATCGGGGGAAGCACTGAAGCTTTCTTT. This encodes CASSLIGGSTEAFF.

This clonotype was detected a few times. The rearrangement links TRBV6-2 or TRBV6-3 to TRBJ2-1; 11 nucleotides agree with TRBD2. The CDR3 contains 15 residues. The germline V gene encodes CDR1 MNHEY and CDR2 SVGEGT. The junction had 4 bases not matched to a gene; V was cut back by 3 bases and J by 6 bases. CDR3 protein: CASSYPGLAANEQFF. As DNA, the CDR3 is TGTGCCAGCAGTTATCCGGGACTAGCGGCCAATGAGCAGTTCTTC.

In its sample, this clonotype was seen a few times. The V and J genes are TRBV7-2 and TRBJ2-1; possibly TRBD2 for D (5 bases). The V gene's germline CDR1 is SGHTA and CDR2 FQGNSA. CDR3 length: 11 residues. The V and J ends lost 5 bases and 10 bases respectively, with 9 bases between them. CDR3 nucleotide sequence: TGTGCCAGCAGCAAAGGAGGAGAGCAGTTCTTC. Amino acids: CASSKGGEQFF.

This clonotype has only a few counts. This rearrangement joins TRBV9 to TRBJ1-2; D call uncertain. CDR3 size: 12 residues. V was shortened by 3 bases and J by 1 base, with 4 bases between the two germline ends. The germline gives CDR1 SGDLS, CDR2 YYNGEE. CDR3: CASSGINYGYTF. The CDR3, as DNA: TGTGCCAGCAGCGGAATTAACTATGGCTACACCTTC.

CDR3 in amino acids: CASSLRRGSNQPQHF. Written as DNA, the CDR3 is TGTGCCAGCAGTTTACGACGAGGAAGCAATCAGCCCCAGCATTTT. The rearrangement joins TRBV12-3 or TRBV12-4 to TRBJ1-5, with D hard to call. V was shortened by 2 bases and J by 1 base, with 9 bases between the two germline ends. CDR3 size: 15 residues.

This clonotype showed up just a few times. J is TRBJ1-1 and V is TRBV29-1; D possibly corresponds to TRBD1 (6 bases). Germline CDR1 reads SQVTM; CDR2 reads ANQGSEA. V dropped 3 bases and J dropped 1 base, with 9 bases sitting between them. CDR3 length: 13 residues. This CDR3 reads CSVEKGGNTEAFF. Here the CDR3 DNA reads TGCAGCGTTGAGAAGGGGGGGAACACTGAAGCTTTCTTT.

This clonotype was counted only a few times. The chain uses TRBV12-3 or TRBV12-4 and TRBJ2-1; 10 bases align to TRBD2. The trim removed 5 bases at V and 3 bases at J, leaving 7 bases unmatched. The CDR3 covers 16 residues. CDR3 DNA sequence: TGTGCCAGCAGTCCCGGGACTAGCGTAATCTACAATGAGCAGTTCTTC. Translated, it gives CASSPGTSVIYNEQFF.

The DNA for the CDR3 is TGTGCCAGCAGCCCGTACTTGACTGAAGCTTTCTTT. Translating gives CASSPYLTEAFF. V and J are TRBV7-9 and TRBJ1-1; D unclear. Between the trimmed V and J ends, which lost 5 bases and 5 bases, there was a span of 9 bases. CDR3 length: 12 amino acids. Germline assignment: CDR1 SEHNR and CDR2 FQNEAQ (reference sequence).

Note on this clonotype: One base away lies a much larger clone, so this may be a sequencing read error. V usage is TRBV5-6 and J usage is TRBJ2-3; a possible D gene is TRBD1 (6 bases). CDR1 SGHDT and CDR2 YYEEEE come from the germline V gene. V gave up 4 bases and J gave up 5 bases, with 8 bases separating them. CDR3 length: 12 amino acids. The CDR3 DNA is TGTGCCAGCAGCCAGGGGATAGATACGCAGTATTTT. Translation gives CASSQGIDTQYF. The complete variable domain, with remaining parts taken from reference TRBV5-6 and TRBJ2-3, reads DAGVTQSPTHLIKTRGQQVTLRCSPKSGHDTVSWYQQALGQGPQFIFQYYEEEERQRGNFPDRFSGHQFPNYSSELNVNALLLGDSALYLCASSQGIDTQYFGPGTRLTVL.

This clonotype was seen ten or more times. J is TRBJ2-3 and V is TRBV28; D ambiguous. V was shortened by 2 bases and J by 7 bases, with 7 bases between the two germline ends. Germline V CDR1 and CDR2: MDHEN, SYDVKM. The CDR3 contains 12 residues. CDR3 in DNA: TGTGCCAGCAGTTTACCCGGGTATACGCAGTATTTT. It translates to CASSLPGYTQYF.

This clonotype was picked up many times. V gene TRBV29-1 combines with J gene TRBJ2-7; D is ambiguous. The V gene's germline CDR1 is SQVTM and CDR2 ANQGSEA. This CDR3 has 12 amino acids. V lost 5 bases, J lost 0 bases, and 8 bases lay in between. The CDR3 loop reads CSVLKGSYEQYF. DNA of the CDR3: TGCAGCGTTTTAAAGGGCTCCTACGAGCAGTACTTC.

This sequence joins TRBV4-3 and TRBJ2-1, with TRBD2 as a possible D gene (5 bases). Germline V lookup: CDR1 LGHNA, CDR2 YSLEER. V lost 0 bases to trimming and J lost 2 bases, with 8 bases between them. The CDR3 totals 15 residues. CDR3 amino acids: CASSQEAVPYNEQFF. The CDR3, as DNA: TGCGCCAGCAGCCAAGAAGCGGTTCCCTACAATGAGCAGTTCTTC.

V usage is TRBV27 and J usage is TRBJ2-7, with D tentatively TRBD1 (5 bases). Between the trimmed V and J ends, which lost 8 bases and 2 bases, there was a span of 22 bases. The germline V gene has CDR1 MNHEY and CDR2 SMNVEV (reference sequence). The CDR3 is 16 amino acids. The CDR3 coding sequence is TGTGCCAGCCACACAGGCCCCCTTACATACGCCTACGAGCAGTACTTC. Its translation is CASHTGPLTYAYEQYF.